Below, 19 T cell receptor beta chains from the same sample are listed, as sequenced in a study of blood T cells in healthy people across ages. The second PCR ran about 6 to 12 cycles with a sample-barcoded 5' primer and J-beta primers. MiXCR, run by TCRdb on the 5' RACE reads, gives a single entry per CDR3 protein. Among approximately 800,000 distinct CDR3 sequences listed, roughly 53% were seen once. The specimen sequenced was blood. Receptor source: a man older than 75 in good health.

The rearrangement links TRBV27 to TRBJ2-1; TRBD2 aligns across 8 bases. This CDR3 has 17 amino acids. With 2 bases clipped from V and 2 bases from J, the junction kept 8 bases outside the gene matches. Germline CDR1 and CDR2: MNHEY and SMNVEV (reference sequence). The CDR3 DNA follows: TGTGCCAGCAGTTTAACCTCGACTAGCGAAACCTACAATGAGCAGTTCTTC. As protein: CASSLTSTSETYNEQFF.

The chain uses TRBV21-1 and TRBJ2-2. TRBV21-1 is a pseudogene locus. This CDR3 comprises 15 residues. This CDR3 reads CASSKYRIETGELFF. As DNA, the CDR3 is TGTGCCAGCAGCAAATACCGAATCGAGACCGGGGAGCTGTTTTTT.

This clonotype appeared many times. This chain uses TRBV12-3 or TRBV12-4 with TRBJ2-7; 7 bases are shared with TRBD2. There are 13 residues in the CDR3. The V gene end was trimmed by 3 bases and the J gene end by 2 bases; junction bases not matched to a gene: 1. The CDR3 region is CASSFGRTYEQYF. As DNA, the CDR3 is TGTGCCAGCAGTTTCGGGAGGACCTACGAGCAGTACTTC.

This rearrangement joins TRBV6-6 to TRBJ2-7; D may be TRBD2 (6 bases). Germline V lookup: CDR1 MNHNY, CDR2 SVGAGI (reference sequence). The CDR3 contains 13 residues. The germline V and J ends were trimmed by 8 bases and 4 bases, with 15 bases remaining between them. CDR3 sequence: CASPTEGRYEQYF. DNA for the CDR3: TGTGCCAGCCCTACGGAGGGCAGATACGAGCAGTACTTC.

This clonotype has more than one count but fewer than ten. The J gene is TRBJ2-7, the V gene TRBV14; possibly TRBD1 for D (5 bases). The CDR3 is made up of 13 amino acids. Germline-derived CDR1 and CDR2 are SGHDN and FVKESK. The V gene lost 3 bases and the J gene lost 4 bases, with 10 bases spanning the gap. CDR3 loop: CASSHNSGYEQYF. The CDR3 coding sequence is TGTGCCAGCAGCCACAATTCAGGGTACGAGCAGTACTTC.

This sequence joins TRBV18 and TRBJ1-2; 7 bases agree with TRBD1. Germline V gene sequence: CDR1 KGHSH, CDR2 LQKENI. With 3 bases clipped from V and 3 bases from J, the junction kept 7 bases outside the gene matches. The CDR3 length is 15 residues. The DNA of the CDR3 is TGTGCCAGCTCACCTCTCAATACAGGGGACTATGGCTACACCTTC. It is translated as CASSPLNTGDYGYTF.

J is TRBJ2-7 and V is TRBV29-1; 7 bases are a match to TRBD1. The J call is doubtful: the DNA matches TRBJ2-5 better. Germline V gene lookup returns CDR1 SQVTM and CDR2 ANQGSEA. CDR3 length equals 11 residues. In nucleotides, the CDR3 is TGCAGCGGGAGACAGGGAGAGACCCAGTACTTC. As protein: CSGRQGETQYF.

The chain carries TRBV20-1 and TRBJ2-4, with 9 nucleotides matching TRBD1. Germline trimming cut 5 bases from V and 2 bases from J; bases unmatched to any gene: 10. Germline V CDR1 and CDR2: DFQATT, SNEGSKA (reference sequence). The length of the CDR3 is 16 residues. The CDR3 reads CSAGTGTGRTKNIQYF. In DNA form, the CDR3 reads TGCAGTGCTGGGACCGGGACAGGGAGAACCAAAAACATTCAGTACTTC.

This clonotype was seen once. The chain couples TRBV7-2 to TRBJ2-7; TRBD2 might be the D (6 bases). The CDR3 extends over 15 amino acids. The germline gives CDR1 SGHTA, CDR2 FQGNSA. Trimming removed 5 bases from V and 2 bases from J, with 16 bases in between. The CDR3: CASSKVGGATYEQYF. CDR3 coding DNA: TGTGCCAGCAGCAAGGTCGGGGGAGCTACCTACGAGCAGTACTTC.

The chain uses TRBV7-6 and TRBJ2-3, with D unresolved. Trimming pared 5 bases from V and 0 bases from J, leaving 15 bases between. CDR1 SGHVS and CDR2 FNYEAQ come from the germline V gene. The CDR3 extends over 16 amino acids. The CDR3 DNA reads as TGTGCCAGCAGCCCGCTCGGCGGACCTAGCACAGATACGCAGTATTTT. As protein: CASSPLGGPSTDTQYF. Full variable domain (outside the CDR3, taken from reference TRBV7-6 and TRBJ2-3): GAGVSQSPRYKVTKRGQDVALRCDPISGHVSLYWYRQALGQGPEFLTYFNYEAQQDKSGLPNDRFSAERPEGSISTLTIQRTEQRDSAMYRCASSPLGGPSTDTQYFGPGTRLTVL.

The chain combines TRBV27 with TRBJ2-3; no reliable D call. Germline CDR1 MNHEY, CDR2 SMNVEV (reference sequence). Trimming cost V 5 bases and J 14 bases, with 23 bases left between them. The CDR3 is 14 residues long. The CDR3 nucleotides read TGTGCCAGCAGTCTCGCGAAGAGCTTCAGATACGCGTATTTT. It codes for CASSLAKSFRYAYF.

This chain uses TRBV3-1 with TRBJ2-5; D is possibly TRBD1 or TRBD2 (5 bases each). V gave up 4 bases and J gave up 2 bases, with 17 bases separating them. Germline V gene sequence: CDR1 LGHDT, CDR2 YNNKEL (reference sequence). There are 16 residues in the CDR3. The CDR3 sequence: CASSRATRGGQETQYF. CDR3 nucleotides: TGTGCCAGCAGCCGAGCGACCCGGGGCGGACAAGAGACCCAGTACTTC.

V usage is TRBV9 and J usage is TRBJ2-3, with D perhaps TRBD2 (6 bases). The CDR3 has 18 residues. V lost 2 bases and J lost 4, with 23 bases in between. CDR1 and CDR2 from the germline V gene are SGDLS and YYNGEE. The chain's CDR3 is CASSVRDPSSGVADTQYF. CDR3 in DNA: TGTGCCAGCAGCGTCCGGGACCCGTCCTCGGGGGTCGCAGATACGCAGTATTTT.

This clonotype was recorded a few times. V is TRBV7-2 and J is TRBJ2-1, with D maybe TRBD2 (6 bases). This CDR3 contains 16 residues. Germline V gene data show CDR1 as SGHTA and CDR2 as FQGNSA. V lost 2 bases and J lost 0, with 11 bases in between. The CDR3 here is CASSLRLVGSYNEQFF. In nucleotides, the CDR3 is TGTGCCAGCAGCTTAAGACTAGTTGGCTCCTACAATGAGCAGTTCTTC.

This clonotype showed up just a few times. The rearrangement links TRBV6-5 to TRBJ2-1, with D perhaps assigned TRBD1 or TRBD2 (7 bases each). V was pared by 6 bases and J by 7 bases, with 16 bases between. CDR3 size: 14 residues. Germline loops: CDR1 MNHEY, CDR2 SVGAGI. The CDR3 DNA sequence: TGTGCCAGCAGGGTCCGACAGGGAGGGAATGAGCAGTTCTTC. It codes for CASRVRQGGNEQFF.

CDR3 loop: CSARGFLAGDWWSYNEQFF. The CDR3 region has the DNA TGCAGTGCTAGAGGTTTCCTAGCGGGAGATTGGTGGTCCTACAATGAGCAGTTCTTC. The chain carries TRBV20-1 and TRBJ2-1, with TRBD2 matching 10 bases. The CDR3 is made up of 19 amino acids. The germline V gene has CDR1 DFQATT and CDR2 SNEGSKA (reference sequence). V was clipped by 1 base and J by 1 base; unmatched bases: 13.

The table lists this clonotype with a few counts. The chain couples TRBV6-1 to TRBJ2-4, with D tentatively TRBD2 (6 bases). V lost 6 bases to trimming and J lost 5 bases, with 26 bases between them. CDR1 is MNHNS, CDR2 SASEGT, per germline. The CDR3 runs to 18 residues. The CDR3 spells CASRPPEGTSDDENIQYF. DNA of the CDR3: TGTGCCAGCAGGCCACCGGAGGGGACTTCGGACGACGAAAACATTCAGTACTTC.

This clonotype was picked up a small number of times. The V gene is TRBV2, the J gene TRBJ2-6; 7 nucleotides match TRBD1. Trimming took 11 bases from V and 0 from J; bases not matched to a gene: 10. Per the germline V gene, CDR1 is SNHLY and CDR2 is FYNNEI. The CDR3 consists of 16 residues. CDR3 in amino acids: CAGDRGRNSGANVLTF. The CDR3 bases are TGTGCCGGGGACAGAGGACGAAACTCTGGGGCCAACGTCCTGACTTTC.

For this clonotype: Just one base apart from a much larger clone, this may be a read error. The J gene is TRBJ2-5, the V gene TRBV20-1; D unresolved. TRBJ2-7 matches the DNA end more closely, so the J call is doubtful. CDR1 DFQATT and CDR2 SNEGSKA come from the germline V gene (reference sequence). This CDR3 contains 11 residues. In nucleotides, the CDR3 is TGCAGTGCTAGAGTCAGATACGAGCAGTACTTC. Translation gives CSARVRYEQYF.